A selection of T cell receptor beta chains follows, all from one sample in a study of shared clonotypes between healthy human individuals. Clones were read by immunoSEQ multiplex PCR, and TCRdb kept only the in-frame ones, dropping some. The sample holds about 1 million clones, 75% to 85% seen once. The sample consisted of memory CD4+ T cells from PBMCs. All receptors come from a young man in good health. Some clones in this sample may be carry-over from other donors' samples. CDR3s include the opening cysteine and the closing phenylalanine or tryptophan. The order of the fields is V gene, J gene, CDR3 protein.

>TRBV9|TRBJ2-1
CASSVSGQRDYNNEQFF
>TRBV5-3|TRBJ2-7
CARSYPGTAQYF
>TRBV6-1|TRBJ2-5
CASDRGSAETQYF
>TRBV5-8|TRBJ2-1
CASSHGLAGTPDEQFF
>TRBV7-9|TRBJ2-7
CASSLGGTAYEQYF
>TRBV4-3|TRBJ2-3
CASSHQVPVGAGTDTQYF
>TRBV25-1|TRBJ2-7
CASSASTISPYEQYF
>TRBV27|TRBJ1-2
CASSLFPSGRGLGYGYTF
>TRBV5-1|TRBJ2-4
CASSPWVRTQKNIQYF
>TRBV28|TRBJ2-2
CASLRRTGELFF
>TRBV10-3|TRBJ2-3
CAIRLGGPSGTDTQYF
>TRBV6-5|TRBJ2-7
CASRTTGGGSYEQYF
>TRBV6-1|TRBJ2-2
CASSPQGRGTGELFF
>TRBV28|TRBJ2-1
CASSLQGPYNEQFF
>TRBV7-8|TRBJ2-2
CASSWGGSANTGELFF
>TRBV28|TRBJ2-4
CASRVPQGSLNIQYF
>TRBV7-3|TRBJ2-1
CASSPPGRNEQFF
>TRBV4-1|TRBJ2-3
CASSQEPPVWDFPSTDTQYF
>TRBV7-8|TRBJ2-7
CASSLGGLARYEQYF
>TRBV11-2|TRBJ2-7
CASSLVAGGGYEQYF
>TRBV7-3|TRBJ2-7
CASSQDRAYEQYF
>TRBV28|TRBJ2-5
CASRRPTANQETQYF
>TRBV7-3|TRBJ2-1
CASSMSGGNNNEQFF
>TRBV28|TRBJ2-3
CASNSGGASTDTQYF
>TRBV30|TRBJ1-2
CAWSGVLGYGYTF
>TRBV28|TRBJ1-2
CASSYDRRGGYTF
>TRBV28|TRBJ1-4
CASSSLGDGAPREKLFF
>TRBV15|TRBJ1-2
CATSTLQGEGGYTF
>TRBV5-6|TRBJ2-5
CASSLRQGATQYF
>TRBV6-5|TRBJ1-1
CASRRQGWDTEAFF
>TRBV29-1|TRBJ2-5
CSVQQGFQETQYF
>TRBV27|TRBJ1-1
CASSLSMWTGALNTEAFF
>TRBV27|TRBJ2-7
CASGALRVNRPTSSYEQYF
>TRBV2|TRBJ1-1
CASLESRDTEAFF
>TRBV11-2|TRBJ2-7
CASSLSAGGPPGWQYF
>TRBV5-1|TRBJ2-3
CASSLEGGGSADTQYF
>TRBV4-1|TRBJ2-4
CASSQEGAAKNIQYF
>TRBV11-2|TRBJ2-1
CASSLARRGEGHEQFF
>TRBV2|TRBJ2-7
CASSGIAGAYEQYF
>TRBV7-2|TRBJ1-1
CASSLQWGRSTEAFF
>TRBV5-1|TRBJ1-1
CASSFAWDNTEAFF
>TRBV29-1|TRBJ2-5
CSVASQKETQYF
>TRBV27|TRBJ1-2
CASSFLPDRTFNYGYTF
>TRBV2|TRBJ2-3
CASGLATDTQYF
>TRBV5-1|TRBJ2-3
CATSPRETFTDTQYF
>TRBV6-1|TRBJ2-2
CASTTKLDTGELFF
>TRBV27|TRBJ1-1
CASRDPPRNTEAFF
>TRBV5-1|TRBJ2-7
CASSLDGRGVYEQYF
>TRBV7-2|TRBJ2-7
CASSLSAGTHEQYF
>TRBV5-8|TRBJ1-5
CASSLGWLHSNQPQHF
>TRBV27|TRBJ2-7
CASSPNKGQVRNEQYF
>TRBV5-1|TRBJ2-7
CASSVGQGMHEQYF
>TRBV5-1|TRBJ1-4
CASSATGTNEKLFF
>TRBV6-1|TRBJ1-1
CASSEALLEGEAFF
>TRBV5-4|TRBJ1-1
CASSYSSNRGTEAFF
>TRBV5-6|TRBJ2-5
CASSGLNNQETQYF